One sample yielded the 4 T cell receptor beta chains listed below, sequenced in a study of T cell repertoires in cytomegalovirus infection. TCRdb re-called the reads with MiXCR, one entry per CDR3 protein. The top ten clones hold 13% of a sample with approximately 390,000 distinct CDR3 sequences, roughly 36% of them seen once. Their recognized antigens are unknown. The sample in question was cultured PBMCs, obtained from culture after CMV antigen stimulation. The receptors stem from a human donor in good health (CMV status not recorded). Some clones in this sample may be carry-over from other donors' samples.

The chain links TRBV19 to TRBJ2-1; no definite D call. Germline assignment: CDR1 LNHDA and CDR2 SQIVND (reference sequence). The CDR3 contains 13 residues. V lost 6 bases and J lost 4, with 10 bases in between. CDR3 nucleotides: TGTGCCAGTAGGGCAAGGCCTTACAATGAGCAGTTCTTC. Its translation is CASRARPYNEQFF.

This chain joins TRBV9 and TRBJ2-5; 13 bases map to TRBD2. The CDR3 sequence is 14 residues long. The junction had 7 bases not matched to a gene; V was cut back by 3 bases and J by 11 bases. CDR1 is SGDLS, CDR2 YYNGEE, per germline. CDR3 sequence (DNA): TGTGCCAGCAGCGAGGGAGGACTAGCGGGAGAGCAGTACTTC. Amino acids: CASSEGGLAGEQYF.

The table lists this clonotype with many counts. The gene calls are TRBV7-2 and TRBJ2-5; 8 nucleotides align to TRBD2. This CDR3 is 17 amino acids long. Germline V gene data show CDR1 as SGHTA and CDR2 as FQGNSA. Trimming cost V 0 bases and J 0 bases; bases outside gene matches: 6. CDR3 in amino acids: CASSLALAGGYQETQYF. The CDR3 coding sequence is TGTGCCAGCAGCTTAGCGCTAGCGGGCGGGTACCAAGAGACCCAGTACTTC.

This clonotype was seen a handful of times. The genes are TRBV7-2 and TRBJ2-3; D perhaps matches TRBD2 (6 bases). Per the germline V gene, CDR1 is SGHTA and CDR2 is FQGNSA. This CDR3 has 16 residues. The ends were cut back, 1 base at V and 1 base at J, with 12 bases in the middle. CDR3 protein: CASSLEEGGGTDTQYF. In nucleotides, the CDR3 is TGTGCCAGCAGCTTAGAGGAGGGAGGAGGCACAGATACGCAGTATTTT.